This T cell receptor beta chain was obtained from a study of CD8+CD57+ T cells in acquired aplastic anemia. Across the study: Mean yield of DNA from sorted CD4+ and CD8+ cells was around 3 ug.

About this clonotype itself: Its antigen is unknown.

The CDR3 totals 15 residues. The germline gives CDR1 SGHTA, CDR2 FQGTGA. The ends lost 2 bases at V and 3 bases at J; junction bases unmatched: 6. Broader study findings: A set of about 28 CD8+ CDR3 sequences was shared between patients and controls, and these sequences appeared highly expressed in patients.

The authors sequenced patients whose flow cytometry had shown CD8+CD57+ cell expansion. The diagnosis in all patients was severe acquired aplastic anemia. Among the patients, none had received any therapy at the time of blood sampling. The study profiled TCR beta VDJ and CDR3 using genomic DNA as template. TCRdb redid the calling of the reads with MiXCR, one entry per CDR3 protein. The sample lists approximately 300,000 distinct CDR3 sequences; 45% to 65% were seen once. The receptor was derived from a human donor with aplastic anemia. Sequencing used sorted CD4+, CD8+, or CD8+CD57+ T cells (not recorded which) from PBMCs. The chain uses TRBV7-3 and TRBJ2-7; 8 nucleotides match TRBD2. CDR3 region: CASSLLAGPYYEQYF. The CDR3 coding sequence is TGTGCCAGCAGCTTACTAGCGGGCCCTTACTACGAGCAGTACTTC.